This T cell receptor beta chain comes out of a study of cytomegalovirus exposure and HLA in healthy donors (TCRdb year 2017). At the level of the whole study: An earlier analysis of several hundred of the donors reported 250 to 300 Gb of sequence data and some 110 million unique TCR beta sequences obtained from approximately 180 million T cells. High-throughput TCR immunosequencing, statistical association of individual TCRs with disease status, and machine learning were combined to predict cytomegalovirus infection status. Donor age, sex, ethnicity and CMV serostatus were compiled alongside the repertoire data. The number of typed donors differed by locus: roughly 629-630 for A, B, C, DRB1 and DQB1; approximately 520 for DQA1; approximately 610 for DPA1; and roughly 470 for DPB1. Across about 380 genotyped donors of the cohort, an average of approximately 240,000 unique TCR beta nucleotide sequences per donor were sequenced, and around 19% of those sequences were non-productive. About 280 gigabases of sequencing data and around 88 million unique TCR sequences made up an early release that covered several hundred HLA-typed donors. Roughly five DR-DQ haplotypes were handled as single units for association and clustering because linkage in the cohort was strong. The aim of the study was to test whether cataloging public T cell receptors could identify signatures of past pathogen exposure. A separate validation cohort of over 95 different subjects was used in addition to the approximately 610-subject first cohort. The genetic ancestry cluster associated with self-reported Caucasian donors included about four fifths of the 398 genotyped donors. Rather than using new phenotypic data, the later analysis identified candidate immune exposures from TCR beta sequences and from how often those sequences occurred across donors. A later genetic analysis took genome-wide SNP genotypes for about three fifths of the 666 donors and used that subset as a discovery cohort. An earlier analysis of 587 of the donors used high-throughput TCR beta sequencing to judge whether each TCR beta V gene segment behaved as functional or pseudogenic. Every repertoire in the discovery cohort had been generated on one and the same sequencing platform. A later analysis re-examined previously published TCR beta repertoires from several hundred donors and added high-resolution HLA genotyping to investigate patterns of TCR occurrence. The study used immunosequencing to profile the T cell repertoires of 670 or so subjects and linked those repertoires to cytomegalovirus serostatus. HLA typing included class I and class II loci at four-digit resolution.

The cohort comprised under 700 healthy bone marrow donors. All cohort members were sampled while nominally healthy, although unrecorded immune exposures were likely present. The donor tested CMV seropositive, placing the donor among the 289 seropositive members of the cohort. A peripheral blood sample was provided by each donor, and peripheral blood mononuclear cells were used for TCR beta sequencing. The Qiagen DNeasy Blood Extraction Kit was used to extract genomic DNA from the blood cell samples. A remark on this clone: Its antigen has not been determined. Within one base of it there is no much larger clone, and no base qualities were kept.

Overall study outcomes, separate from this receptor: Approximately 18 rarely observed V segments, including chromosome 9 orphons, were excluded from the earlier analysis of approximately 600 of the donors because counts were too low. An earlier analysis of approximately 570 of the donors showed that most TCR beta V segments appeared in productive rearrangements either about 90% or about 30% of the time, which broadly matched IMGT annotations. A later analysis found that HLA-associated TCR beta chains were more clonally expanded and had lower generation probabilities than equally common non-associated chains. A later genetic analysis associated a missense DCLRE1C variant with V-gene and J-gene trimming of TCR beta chains, and an independent cohort replicated the association. The authors suggested that the approach could potentially be generalized to other disease states and immunological phenotypes. Sequencing depth was assumed to be roughly uniform across donors in the presence/absence analyses, though that assumption may not hold. Only TCR beta chains were sequenced in this cohort, and the absence of alpha or paired-chain data limited detectable features. A further reported finding was that TCR beta sequences accurately predicted the HLA-A and HLA-B alleles for most subjects in the first cohort. A cluster of highly shared sequence variants was judged likely to be a technical artifact of the sequencing pipeline. Several of the top co-occurrence clusters appeared to be linked to parvovirus B19, influenza, CMV and Epstein-Barr virus, according to a later analysis. According to a later analysis, TCR association rates differed among HLA loci, with DRB1 alleles showing the most associated TCRs and HLA-C alleles showing the fewest. A few of the identified cytomegalovirus-associated TCR beta chains were confirmed in vitro to be specific for cytomegalovirus antigens. Strong co-occurrence of HLA alleles, especially DR and DQ, made assigning TCR associations to individual alleles difficult. According to a later analysis, most CMV-associated TCR beta chains appeared to be HLA-restricted, and the HLA associations seemed to be driven largely by CMV exposure. While some public TCRs were present in many individuals, most TCR sequences turned up only very rarely across donors. In a later analysis, around 17,000 TCR beta sequences were associated with specific HLA alleles at a false discovery rate of 0.05. A total of around 150 TCR beta chains were listed by the study as associated with cytomegalovirus. Correlated functional status among segregating V segments might be attributable to linkage disequilibrium, but an unknown experimental factor could not be ruled out. The classifier was reported to diagnose cytomegalovirus status with high specificity and sensitivity in both the original cohort and the validation cohort. Because the 87-base-pair reads could not distinguish some IMGT-functional V segments, including TRBV6-2 and TRBV6-3, those segments were excluded. CMV serostatus was the only immune exposure information available for the cohort. HLA typing was unavailable for some donors at each locus, so association tests used only the typed subset. According to a later genetic analysis, donors in an Asian-associated ancestry cluster had fewer N-insertions in productive TCRs than the roughly 700-donor mean.

CDR1 is given as LNHDA and CDR2 as SQIVND, both from the germline V gene (reference sequence). Taken from cysteine to phenylalanine, the CDR3 has 13 residues. The CDR3 DNA has 39 bases and is translated from base 1. Cut back by 6 bases and 4 bases, the V and J ends lie 12 bases apart. Library method: the immunoSEQ multiplex PCR assay. The multiplex PCR relied on a mix of 60 forward primers for TCR Vbeta segments and 13 reverse primers for TCR Jbeta segments. The CDR3 region of rearranged TCR beta genes was amplified from genomic DNA with a multiplex PCR assay. The Illumina HiSeq System was used to sequence the amplified TCR beta libraries as 87-base-pair reads. Processing in the source paper ran as follows. A later analysis counted about 76 million unique TCR beta chains across the 650 to 700 repertoires, and around 9.9 million of these chains were shared by at least two donors. To remove PCR and sequencing errors, raw reads were error-corrected and collapsed into unique sequences using a nearest-neighbor algorithm that merged closely related sequences. CDR3 sequences were aligned to IMGT reference sequences to assign V, D and J gene segments. For a sequence to be retained, a match of at least six nucleotides to both a V gene segment and a J gene segment was required. A rearrangement was called productive if the CDR3 had no stop codons and remained in frame with V and J, and every other rearrangement was called non-productive. CDR3 was defined according to IMGT convention as the region running from the second conserved V-encoded cysteine to the conserved J-encoded phenylalanine. The earlier analysis of about 610 of the donors excluded sequences that lacked an unambiguous match to a single V gene segment. In an earlier analysis of around 590 of the donors, a V segment was called functional when productive rearrangements were above 56.7%, and segregating when the standard deviation between donors exceeded 5%. A statistical classification framework was built for diagnosing cytomegalovirus status from the catalog of TCR beta chain sequences. V and J gene assignment, in a later analysis, came from comparing TCR nucleotide sequences with IMGT/GENE-DB human TR gene sequences. In a later analysis, CDR3 sequences and most-parsimonious VDJ recombination scenarios were assigned using the TCRdist pipeline. A later analysis defined each TCR beta chain by its CDR3 amino acid sequence plus V-gene family, and excluded reads lacking a unique V-gene family. As a way to deal with suspected cross-contamination and a sequencing artifact, a later analysis dropped 640 or so nucleotide sequences that were highly shared and had low generation probability. In a later analysis, a clonal expansion index was calculated for each public chain from normalized within-repertoire ranks of inferred template counts. In a later analysis, generation probabilities were computed using a VDJ recombination model fitted to out-of-frame rearrangements, and the results were checked against IGoR. Hypergeometric tests were used in a later analysis to score TCR-TCR, TCR-HLA and TCR-CMV co-occurrence, with a repertoire-size bias correction applied to the TCR pairs. In a later analysis, false discovery rates were estimated by permuting HLA or CMV assignments 20 times. In a later analysis, co-occurring TCRs were grouped with DBSCAN, and TCRdist sequence similarity was added when clustering was performed within HLA-allele-positive subsets. For co-occurrence clustering, repertoires with fewer than 30,000 or more than 120,000 public chains were excluded, along with five repertoires with anomalous nucleotide sharing. TCRdb obtained this table from immuneACCESS and retained in-frame rearrangements with V and J assigned. These tables miss some clones; where compared with another copy, unresolved V genes account for less than half of the shortfall, and the remainder is unexplained. The V and J calls and clone size were taken over from that table, and D and trimming were inferred from the DNA. The table for this sample lists over 70,000 clones; 55% to 70% of them were counted only once. The ten largest clones capture around a fifth of the sample.

Material for sequencing was PBMCs. The sequence was collected from a woman aged 50 to 65 in good health and CMV-seropositive. The V and J genes are TRBV19 and TRBJ1-2; possibly the D gene is TRBD1, per 6 matching bases. The CDR3 loop reads CASRGAATYGYTF. The DNA sequence follows: TGTGCCAGTAGGGGGGCAGCTACCTATGGCTACACCTTC. Extended through the reference TRBV19 and TRBJ1-2 proteins, this CDR3 yields the full variable domain: DGGITQSPKYLFRKEGQNVTLSCEQNLNHDAMYWYRQDPGQGLRLIYYSQIVNDFQKGDIAEGYSVSREKKESFPLTVTSAQKNPTAFYLCASRGAATYGYTFGSGTRLTVV.